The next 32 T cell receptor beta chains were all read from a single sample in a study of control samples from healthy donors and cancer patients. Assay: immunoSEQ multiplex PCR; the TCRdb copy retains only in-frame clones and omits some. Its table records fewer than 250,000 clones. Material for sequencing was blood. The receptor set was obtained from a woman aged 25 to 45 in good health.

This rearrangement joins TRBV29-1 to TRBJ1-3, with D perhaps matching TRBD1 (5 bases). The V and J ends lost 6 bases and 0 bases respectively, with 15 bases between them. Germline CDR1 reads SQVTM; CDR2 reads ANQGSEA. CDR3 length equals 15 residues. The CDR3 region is CSVAREGSSGNTIYF. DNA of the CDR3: TGCAGCGTCGCCAGGGAGGGAAGCTCTGGAAACACCATATATTTT.

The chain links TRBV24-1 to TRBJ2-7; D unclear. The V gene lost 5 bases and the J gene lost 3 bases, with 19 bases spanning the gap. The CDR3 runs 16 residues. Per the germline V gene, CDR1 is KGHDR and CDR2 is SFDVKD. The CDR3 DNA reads TGTGCCACCAGTGCCGCGTGGGGTCAAGGAGACTACGAGCAGTACTTC. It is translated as CATSAAWGQGDYEQYF.

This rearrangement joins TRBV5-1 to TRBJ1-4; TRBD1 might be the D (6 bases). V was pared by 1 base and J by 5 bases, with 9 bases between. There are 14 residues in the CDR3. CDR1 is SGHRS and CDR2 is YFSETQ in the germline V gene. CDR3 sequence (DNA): TGCGCCAGCAGCTTGTTCACAGGGAATGAAAAACTGTTTTTT. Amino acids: CASSLFTGNEKLFF.

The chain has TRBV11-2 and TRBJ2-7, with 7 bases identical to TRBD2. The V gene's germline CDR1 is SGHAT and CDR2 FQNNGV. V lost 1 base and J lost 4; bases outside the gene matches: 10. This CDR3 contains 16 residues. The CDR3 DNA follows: TGTGCCAGCAGCTTAGGTGCTAGCGGTATTCAATACGAGCAGTACTTC. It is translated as CASSLGASGIQYEQYF.

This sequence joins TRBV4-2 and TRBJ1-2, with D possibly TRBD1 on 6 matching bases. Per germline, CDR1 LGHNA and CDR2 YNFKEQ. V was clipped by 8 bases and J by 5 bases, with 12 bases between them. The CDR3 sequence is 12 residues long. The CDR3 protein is CASSRGSYGYTF. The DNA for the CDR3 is TGTGCCAGCTCCAGGGGATCTTATGGCTACACCTTC.

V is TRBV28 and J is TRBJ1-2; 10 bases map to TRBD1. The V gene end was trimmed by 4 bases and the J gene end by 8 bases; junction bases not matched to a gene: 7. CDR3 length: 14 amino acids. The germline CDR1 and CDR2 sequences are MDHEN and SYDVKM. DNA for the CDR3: TGTGCCAGCAGTTCCCCCGGGACAGGGGTAGGCTACACCTTC. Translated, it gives CASSSPGTGVGYTF.

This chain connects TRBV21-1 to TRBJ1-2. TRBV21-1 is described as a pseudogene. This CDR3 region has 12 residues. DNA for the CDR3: TGTGCCAGCGGAAGAAGAGAGTATGGCTACACCTTC. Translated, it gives CASGRREYGYTF.

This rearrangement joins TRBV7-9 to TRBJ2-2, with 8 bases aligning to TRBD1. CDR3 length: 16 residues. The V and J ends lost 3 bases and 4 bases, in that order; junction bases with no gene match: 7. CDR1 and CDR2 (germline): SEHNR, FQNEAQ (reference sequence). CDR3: CASSFRDRTLTGELFF. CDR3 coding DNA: TGTGCCAGCAGCTTCCGGGACAGGACGCTCACCGGGGAGCTGTTTTTT.

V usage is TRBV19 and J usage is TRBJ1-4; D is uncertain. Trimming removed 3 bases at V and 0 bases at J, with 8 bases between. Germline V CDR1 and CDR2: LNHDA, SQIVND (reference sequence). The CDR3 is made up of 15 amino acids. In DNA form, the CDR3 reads TGTGCCAGTAGTATCTCCCTTGCAACTAATGAAAAACTGTTTTTT. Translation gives CASSISLATNEKLFF.

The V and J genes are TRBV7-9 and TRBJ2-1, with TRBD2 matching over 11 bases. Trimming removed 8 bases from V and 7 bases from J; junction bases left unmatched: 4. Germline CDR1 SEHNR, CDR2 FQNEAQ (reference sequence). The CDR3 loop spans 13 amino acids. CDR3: CASELAGANEQFF. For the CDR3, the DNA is TGTGCCAGCGAACTAGCGGGGGCGAATGAGCAGTTCTTC.

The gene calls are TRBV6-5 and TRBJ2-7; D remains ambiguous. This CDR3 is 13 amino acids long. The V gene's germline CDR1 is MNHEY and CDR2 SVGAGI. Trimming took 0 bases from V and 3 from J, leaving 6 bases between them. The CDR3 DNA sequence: TGTGCCAGCAGTTACTCGCCCCGCTACGAGCAGTACTTC. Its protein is CASSYSPRYEQYF.

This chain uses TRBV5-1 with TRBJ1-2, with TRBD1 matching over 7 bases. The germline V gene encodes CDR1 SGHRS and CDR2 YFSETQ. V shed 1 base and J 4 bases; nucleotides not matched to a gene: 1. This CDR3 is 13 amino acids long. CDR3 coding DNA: TGCGCCAGCAGCTTGACAGGGGTCTATGGCTACACCTTC. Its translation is CASSLTGVYGYTF.

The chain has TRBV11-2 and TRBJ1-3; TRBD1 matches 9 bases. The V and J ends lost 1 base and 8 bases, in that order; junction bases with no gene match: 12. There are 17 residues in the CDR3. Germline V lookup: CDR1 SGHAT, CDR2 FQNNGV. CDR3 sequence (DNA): TGTGCCAGCAGCTTAGCCCGGGGCACAGGGGGCTGGGACACCATATATTTT. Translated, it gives CASSLARGTGGWDTIYF.

CDR3 in amino acids: CASSHSNGQGRNTIYF. The CDR3, as DNA: TGTGCCAGCAGCCATTCTAACGGACAGGGTCGAAACACCATATATTTT. The chain combines TRBV7-9 with TRBJ1-3, with 8 bases aligning to TRBD1. The J segment lost 5 bases and the V segment lost 5 bases, leaving 11 bases of the junction unmatched. This CDR3 comprises 16 residues. In germline, CDR1 is SEHNR, CDR2 FQNEAQ (reference sequence). The variable domain in full, completed from reference TRBV7-9 and TRBJ1-3, reads DTGVSQNPRHKITKRGQNVTFRCDPISEHNRLYWYRQTLGQGPEFLTYFQNEAQLEKSRLLSDRFSAERPKGSFSTLEIQRTEQGDSAMYLCASSHSNGQGRNTIYFGEGSWLTVV.

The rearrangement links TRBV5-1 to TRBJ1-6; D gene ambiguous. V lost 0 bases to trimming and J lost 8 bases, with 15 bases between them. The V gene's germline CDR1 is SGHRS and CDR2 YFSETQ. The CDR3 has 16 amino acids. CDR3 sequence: CASSLEGPSMDSPLHF. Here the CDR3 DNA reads TGCGCCAGCAGCTTGGAAGGACCTTCAATGGATTCACCCCTCCACTTT.

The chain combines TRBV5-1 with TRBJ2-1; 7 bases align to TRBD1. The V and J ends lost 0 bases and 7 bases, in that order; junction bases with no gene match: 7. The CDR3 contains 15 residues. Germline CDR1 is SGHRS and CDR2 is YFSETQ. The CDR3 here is CASSLGSTGSNEQFF. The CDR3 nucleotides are TGCGCCAGCAGCTTGGGATCGACAGGGTCGAATGAGCAGTTCTTC. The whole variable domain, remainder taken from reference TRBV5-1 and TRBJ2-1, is KAGVTQTPRYLIKTRGQQVTLSCSPISGHRSVSWYQQTPGQGLQFLFEYFSETQRNKGNFPGRFSGRQFSNSRSEMNVSTLELGDSALYLCASSLGSTGSNEQFFGPGTRLTVL.

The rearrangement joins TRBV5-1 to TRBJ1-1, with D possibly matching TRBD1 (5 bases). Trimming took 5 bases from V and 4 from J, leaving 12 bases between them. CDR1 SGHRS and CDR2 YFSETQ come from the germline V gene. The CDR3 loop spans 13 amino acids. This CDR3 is CASRNQGGTEAFF. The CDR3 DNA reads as TGCGCCAGCAGAAATCAGGGAGGCACTGAAGCTTTCTTT.

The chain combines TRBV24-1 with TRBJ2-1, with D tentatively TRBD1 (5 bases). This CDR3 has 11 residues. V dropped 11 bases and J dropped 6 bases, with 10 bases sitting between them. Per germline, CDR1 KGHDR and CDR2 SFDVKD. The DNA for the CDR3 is TGTGCCAACCTAACAGGCAATGAGCAGTTCTTC. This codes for CANLTGNEQFF.

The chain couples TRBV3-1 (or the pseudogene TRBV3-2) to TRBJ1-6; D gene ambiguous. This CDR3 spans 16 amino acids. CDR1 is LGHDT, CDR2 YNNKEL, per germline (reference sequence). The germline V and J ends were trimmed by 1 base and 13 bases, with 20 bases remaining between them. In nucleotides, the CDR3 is TGTGCCAGCAGCCAAGCCGGCTACAGCCTCTCGAGGCCCCTCCACTTT. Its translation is CASSQAGYSLSRPLHF.

CDR3 in amino acids: CAWSGVRGVNEQFF. The CDR3 DNA is TGTGCCTGGAGTGGGGTCAGGGGTGTGAATGAGCAGTTCTTC. This sequence joins TRBV30 and TRBJ2-1; the D gene is possibly TRBD1 (6 bases). Trimming took off 1 base at V and 7 bases at J, with 14 bases between the two ends. Germline CDR1 and CDR2: GTSNPN and SVGIG (reference sequence). CDR3 length: 14 amino acids.

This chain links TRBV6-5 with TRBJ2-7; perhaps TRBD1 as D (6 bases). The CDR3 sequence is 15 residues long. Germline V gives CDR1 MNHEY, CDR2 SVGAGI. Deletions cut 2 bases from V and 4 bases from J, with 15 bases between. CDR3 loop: CASSYQQGEAYEQYF. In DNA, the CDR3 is TGTGCCAGCAGTTACCAACAGGGTGAAGCATACGAGCAGTACTTC.

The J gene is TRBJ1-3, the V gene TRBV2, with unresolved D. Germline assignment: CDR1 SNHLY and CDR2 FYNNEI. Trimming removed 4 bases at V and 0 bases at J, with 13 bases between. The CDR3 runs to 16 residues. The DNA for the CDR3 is TGTGCCAGCAGTGCAGGCTCCCTCCGCTCTGGAAACACCATATATTTT. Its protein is CASSAGSLRSGNTIYF.

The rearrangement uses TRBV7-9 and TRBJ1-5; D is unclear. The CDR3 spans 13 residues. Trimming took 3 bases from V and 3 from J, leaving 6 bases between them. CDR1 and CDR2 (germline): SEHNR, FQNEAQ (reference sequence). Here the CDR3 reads CASSFGYNQPQHF. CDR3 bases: TGTGCCAGCAGCTTTGGGTACAATCAGCCCCAGCATTTT. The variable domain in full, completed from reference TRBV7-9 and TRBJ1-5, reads DTGVSQNPRHKITKRGQNVTFRCDPISEHNRLYWYRQTLGQGPEFLTYFQNEAQLEKSRLLSDRFSAERPKGSFSTLEIQRTEQGDSAMYLCASSFGYNQPQHFGDGTRLSIL.

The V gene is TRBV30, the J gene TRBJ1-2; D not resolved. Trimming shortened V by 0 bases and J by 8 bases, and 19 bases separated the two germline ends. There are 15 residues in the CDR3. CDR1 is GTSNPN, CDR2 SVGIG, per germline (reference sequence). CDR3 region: CAWSVGWKVGGGYTF. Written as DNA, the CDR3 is TGTGCCTGGAGTGTAGGTTGGAAGGTGGGAGGCGGCTACACCTTC.

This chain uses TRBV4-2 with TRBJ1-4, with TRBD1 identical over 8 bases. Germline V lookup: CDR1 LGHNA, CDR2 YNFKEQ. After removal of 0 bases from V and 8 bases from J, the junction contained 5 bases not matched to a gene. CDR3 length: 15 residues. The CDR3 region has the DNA TGTGCCAGCAGCCAAGAACAGGGGGGCGACGAAAAACTGTTTTTT. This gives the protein CASSQEQGGDEKLFF.

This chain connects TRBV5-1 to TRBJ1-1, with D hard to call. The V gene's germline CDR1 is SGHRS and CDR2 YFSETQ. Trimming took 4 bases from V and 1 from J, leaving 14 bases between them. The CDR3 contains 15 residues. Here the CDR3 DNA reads TGCGCCAGCAGCATACGCGCTTCGTCGAACACTGAAGCTTTCTTT. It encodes CASSIRASSNTEAFF.

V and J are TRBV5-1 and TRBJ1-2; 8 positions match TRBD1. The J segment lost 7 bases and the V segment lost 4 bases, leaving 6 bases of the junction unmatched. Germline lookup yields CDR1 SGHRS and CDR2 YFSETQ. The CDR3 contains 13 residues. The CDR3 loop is CASSQDRAGGYTF. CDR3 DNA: TGCGCCAGCAGCCAGGACAGGGCGGGTGGCTACACCTTC.

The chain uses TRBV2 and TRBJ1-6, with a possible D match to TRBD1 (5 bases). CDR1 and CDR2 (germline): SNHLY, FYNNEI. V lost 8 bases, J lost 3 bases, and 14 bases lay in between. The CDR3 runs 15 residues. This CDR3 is CASRVGTVYNSPLHF. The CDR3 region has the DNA TGTGCCAGCCGAGTAGGGACGGTCTATAATTCACCCCTCCACTTT.

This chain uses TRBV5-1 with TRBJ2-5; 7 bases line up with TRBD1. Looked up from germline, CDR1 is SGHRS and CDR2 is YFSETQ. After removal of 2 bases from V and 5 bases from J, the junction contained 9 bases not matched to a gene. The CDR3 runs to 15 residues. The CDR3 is CASSLTGDPRETQYF. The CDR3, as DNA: TGCGCCAGCAGCTTAACAGGGGATCCTCGGGAGACCCAGTACTTC. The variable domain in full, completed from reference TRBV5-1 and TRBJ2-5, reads KAGVTQTPRYLIKTRGQQVTLSCSPISGHRSVSWYQQTPGQGLQFLFEYFSETQRNKGNFPGRFSGRQFSNSRSEMNVSTLELGDSALYLCASSLTGDPRETQYFGPGTRLLVL.

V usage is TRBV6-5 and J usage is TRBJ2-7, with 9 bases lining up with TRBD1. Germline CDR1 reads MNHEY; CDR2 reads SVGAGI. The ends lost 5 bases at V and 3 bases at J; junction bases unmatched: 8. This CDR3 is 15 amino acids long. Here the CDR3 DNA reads TGTGCCAGCAGTAAAACCGGGACAGGGAACTACGAGCAGTACTTC. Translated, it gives CASSKTGTGNYEQYF.

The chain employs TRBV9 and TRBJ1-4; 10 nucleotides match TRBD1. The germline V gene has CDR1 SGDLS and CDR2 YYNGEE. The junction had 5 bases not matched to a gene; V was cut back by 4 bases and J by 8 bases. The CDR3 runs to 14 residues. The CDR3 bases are TGTGCCAGCAGCCGACAGGGGGCAAGGGAAAAACTGTTTTTT. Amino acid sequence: CASSRQGAREKLFF.

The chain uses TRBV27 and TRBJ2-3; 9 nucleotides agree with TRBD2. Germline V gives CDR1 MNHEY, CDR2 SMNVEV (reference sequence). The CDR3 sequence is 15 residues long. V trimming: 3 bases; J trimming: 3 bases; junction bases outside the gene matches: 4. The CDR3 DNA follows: TGTGCCAGCAGTTTCCTAGCGGGGCGGACAGATACGCAGTATTTT. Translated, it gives CASSFLAGRTDTQYF.